The clone carrying this T cell receptor beta chain was counted ten times or more. This sample stems from a study of CD8 T cells in ankylosing spondylitis. Quantitative barcoded 5'-RACE was used to prepare TCR beta libraries. One entry per CDR3 protein, called by TCRdb with MiXCR from the 5' RACE reads. The profile shows 250,000 or so distinct CDR3 sequences, 20% to 30% of them singletons. Trimming at V came to 7 bases and at J to 5 bases, leaving 12 bases not matched to a gene. This CDR3 has 15 amino acids. The sequenced sample was blood, either unsorted or a sorted T cell fraction (not recorded which). The J gene is TRBJ2-7, the V gene TRBV12-3 or TRBV12-4, with TRBD1 identical over 9 bases. The source is a male donor with ankylosing spondylitis or in good health (not recorded which). CDR3 in DNA: TGTGCCAGCAAAATCTCGGACAGGGGATCAGACGAGCAGTACTTC. Its protein is CASKISDRGSDEQYF.